This T cell receptor beta chain was captured by sequencing in a study of chemoradiotherapy in HPV16-positive cancers. Germline V lookup: CDR1 LGHNA, CDR2 YSLEER. This CDR3 has 16 amino acids. V was clipped by 0 bases and J by 0 bases, with 9 bases between them. Sequenced by immunoSEQ multiplex PCR; TCRdb stores in-frame clones only, minus some. The sample includes over 8,000 clones, approximately 70% of them seen just once. Of note for this clone: What it binds is unknown.

Overall study findings and caveats: During treatment, candidate HPV-specific clones and E7-related motifs expanded in tumor.

The receptor's source is a human donor with HPV-associated anogenital cancer. V usage is TRBV4-3 and J usage is TRBJ1-3; no firm D call. This sample was taken from a patient who underwent chemoradiotherapy. The CDR3 DNA reads as TGCGCCAGCAGCCAAGATTTGACCAGCTCTGGAAACACCATATATTTT. This gives the protein CASSQDLTSSGNTIYF.